This T cell receptor beta chain was recovered during a study of radiotherapy plus CTLA-4 blockade in lung cancer. Study summary: Among patients, more than 15% showed objective responses, and around 30% had disease control.

Alongside CTLA-4 blockade with ipilimumab, patients with chemo-refractory metastatic non-small-cell lung cancer received focal radiation. Germline V gene data show CDR1 as SGHRS and CDR2 as YFSETQ. The CDR3 has 15 residues. V shed 0 bases and J shed 5 bases, with 12 bases lying between them. Regarding the study as a whole: Some TCR clones had been derived from tumors. These clones expanded in peripheral blood after radiotherapy plus ipilimumab. Dynamics of early blood T cell clones, together with interferon-beta, were reportedly the best predictors of response.

Turning to this clone: Its target is not known.

The protocol was immunoSEQ multiplex PCR, while the TCRdb copy is restricted to in-frame clones and leaves out a portion. The table records fewer than 65,000 clones, approximately 82% of them present only once. The sequence came from a human donor with non-small cell lung cancer whose response to radiotherapy plus ipilimumab could not be evaluated. The sequencing used peripheral blood, collected from a patient treated with radiotherapy plus ipilimumab. The chain combines TRBV5-1 with TRBJ1-5; D not resolved. The CDR3 DNA reads TGCGCCAGCAGCTTGGGAGGCTCCGGGGATCAGCCCCAGCATTTT. This encodes CASSLGGSGDQPQHF. The whole variable domain, remainder taken from reference TRBV5-1 and TRBJ1-5, is KAGVTQTPRYLIKTRGQQVTLSCSPISGHRSVSWYQQTPGQGLQFLFEYFSETQRNKGNFPGRFSGRQFSNSRSEMNVSTLELGDSALYLCASSLGGSGDQPQHFGDGTRLSIL.